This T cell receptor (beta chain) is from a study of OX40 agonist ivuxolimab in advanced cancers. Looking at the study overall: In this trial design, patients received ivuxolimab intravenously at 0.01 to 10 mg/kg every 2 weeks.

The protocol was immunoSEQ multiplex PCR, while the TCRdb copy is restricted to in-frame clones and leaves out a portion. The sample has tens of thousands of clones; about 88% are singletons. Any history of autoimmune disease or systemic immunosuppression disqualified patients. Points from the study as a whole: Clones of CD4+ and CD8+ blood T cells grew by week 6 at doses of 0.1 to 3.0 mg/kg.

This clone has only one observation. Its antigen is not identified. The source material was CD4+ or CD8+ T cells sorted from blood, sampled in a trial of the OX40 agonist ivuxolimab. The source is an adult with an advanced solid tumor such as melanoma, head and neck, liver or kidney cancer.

The CDR3 DNA reads TGTGCCAGCATTCCCCTGGACATACTTTATAGCAATCAGCCCCAGCATTTT. Translation: CASIPLDILYSNQPQHF. The chain employs TRBV28 and TRBJ1-5, with D possibly matching TRBD1 (5 bases). The germline gives CDR1 MDHEN, CDR2 SYDVKM. The CDR3 extends over 17 amino acids. Trimming cost V 7 bases and J 0 bases, with 19 bases left between them.